Listed below are T cell receptor beta chains from one sample, sequenced in a study of T cell responses to AZD1222 COVID-19 vaccine. Sequenced by immunoSEQ multiplex PCR; TCRdb stores in-frame clones only, minus some. Here the sample spans around 190,000 clones, almost 95% being singletons. The source was peripheral blood, collected on day 0 of AZD1222 vaccination. These receptors were obtained from an adult in good health. The CDR3 runs from the conserved cysteine through the conserved F or W. D genes are given only for firm matches. Clone size, where shown, is once, few, many, or a class for clones that have expanded.

v_call	j_call	clone_size	d_call	cdr3_nt	cdr3_aa
TRBV19	TRBJ2-7	-	TRBD2	TGTGCCAGTAGACCCGGGACTAGCGGGGGAAACGAGCAGTACTTC	CASRPGTSGGNEQYF
TRBV10-2	TRBJ1-2	-	-	TGCGCCAGCAGTGAGTCGAAAAGCATCAACTATGGCTACACCTTC	CASSESKSINYGYTF
TRBV6-5	TRBJ1-2	-	-	TGTGCCAGCAGTTACTCGTCGACAGTAGCTAACTATGGCTACACCTTC	CASSYSSTVANYGYTF
TRBV2	TRBJ1-1	-	-	TGTGCCAGCAGTGCCCAGGGAGAAGCTTTCTTT	CASSAQGEAFF
TRBV10-3	TRBJ1-1	-	TRBD1	TGTGCCATCAGGGAGGACAGGGGAGTTGAAGCTTTCTTT	CAIREDRGVEAFF
TRBV28	TRBJ2-3	-	-	TGTGCCAGCAGTTTTCAGGCAAGCACAGATACGCAGTATTTT	CASSFQASTDTQYF
TRBV15	TRBJ1-4	-	TRBD1	TGTGCCACCAGCAGGGCGACAGGGAGGCGTGAAAAACTGTTTTTT	CATSRATGRREKLFF
TRBV18	TRBJ1-2	-	-	TGTGCCAGCTCACCCGCAGACAGTTCCTATGGCTACACCTTC	CASSPADSSYGYTF
TRBV6-2/TRBV6-3	TRBJ2-2	-	-	TGTGCCAGCAGTTACCGACGGGACACCGGGGAGCTGTTTTTT	CASSYRRDTGELFF
TRBV19	TRBJ1-2	-	TRBD1	TGTGCCAGTAGTAGTCAAACAGGGGTTAGCTATGGCTACACCTTC	CASSSQTGVSYGYTF
TRBV7-2	TRBJ1-2	once	-	TGTGCCAGCAGCTTAGCCCCAGGCTACGGCTACACCTTC	CASSLAPGYGYTF
TRBV5-1	TRBJ1-2	-	TRBD1	TGCGCCAGCAGCTTGGCTATCTGGACAGGGAGCGACGGCTACACCTTC	CASSLAIWTGSDGYTF
TRBV5-1	TRBJ1-6	-	TRBD1	TGCGCCAGCAGCCCCGGACAGGGGGCGAATTCACCCCTCCACTTT	CASSPGQGANSPLHF
TRBV11-2	TRBJ2-2	-	-	TGTGCCAGCAGCCCATACAGGCCCGATACCGGGGAGCTGTTTTTT	CASSPYRPDTGELFF
TRBV15	TRBJ1-5	-	TRBD1	TGTGCCACCAGCAGACAGGGGGATCAGCCCCAGCATTTT	CATSRQGDQPQHF
TRBV7-9	TRBJ1-1	-	-	TGTGCCAGCAGCCTTAGTCTGAACACTGAAGCTTTCTTT	CASSLSLNTEAFF
TRBV28	TRBJ1-1	-	-	TGTGCCAGCAGTTTACTCCTTCGACAAACGGCTGAAGCTTTCTTT	CASSLLLRQTAEAFF
TRBV5-1	TRBJ1-1	-	-	TGCGCCAGCAGCCCTAACACATTGAACACTGAAGCTTTCTTT	CASSPNTLNTEAFF
TRBV6-1	TRBJ1-5	-	-	TGTGCCAGCAGTGAACGTTTGGGTCAGCCCCAGCATTTT	CASSERLGQPQHF
TRBV5-4	TRBJ1-2	-	-	TGTGCCAGCGGGCCCGTTAAACAGGGAAGCAACTATGGCTACACCTTC	CASGPVKQGSNYGYTF
TRBV6-5	TRBJ2-1	-	-	TGTGCCAGCAGTTACTCGAGGCAGGCGGATGAGCAGTTCTTC	CASSYSRQADEQFF
TRBV5-1	TRBJ1-5	-	-	TGCGCCAGCAGTTCCACAGGAAATAGCAATCAGCCCCAGCATTTT	CASSSTGNSNQPQHF
TRBV21-1	TRBJ1-6	-	-	TGTGCCAGCAGTGAGTACCTCAGAAGCTCCTATAATTCACCCCTCCACTTT	CASSEYLRSSYNSPLHF
TRBV28	TRBJ1-2	-	-	TGTGCCAGCAGGCCCGGGACGAACGCTAACTATGGCTACACCTTC	CASRPGTNANYGYTF
TRBV9	TRBJ2-3	-	-	TGTGCCAGCAGCTTACGGACTAGCACAGATACGCAGTATTTT	CASSLRTSTDTQYF
TRBV13	TRBJ1-3	-	-	TGTGCCAGCAGCTTAGAGGTGGCCTCTGGAAACACCATATATTTT	CASSLEVASGNTIYF
TRBV11-3	TRBJ1-5	few	-	TGTGCCAGCATACGGAGGACACCAAGCAATCAGCCCCAGCATTTT	CASIRRTPSNQPQHF
TRBV13	TRBJ1-2	-	-	TGTGCCAGCAGCTTACGCCTGGACCGAAATCTGGCTGGCTACACCTTC	CASSLRLDRNLAGYTF
TRBV6-5	TRBJ1-5	-	-	TGTGCCAGCAGCACCGGCAATCAGCCCCAGCATTTT	CASSTGNQPQHF
TRBV7-3	TRBJ2-1	-	-	TGTGCCAGCAGCTTAAGTGGGGGGGCCGAAAAGAATAAGCAGTTCTTC	CASSLSGGAEKNKQFF
TRBV5-6	TRBJ2-2	-	TRBD2	TGTGCCAGCAGCCCGGGGGGGTTCACCGGGGAGCTGTTTTTT	CASSPGGFTGELFF
TRBV11-3	TRBJ2-1	-	-	TGTGCCAGCAGCTTAGTCCGAGGGTCCAATGAGCAGTTCTTC	CASSLVRGSNEQFF
TRBV7-9	TRBJ1-6	-	TRBD1	TGTGCCAGCAGCTTAAGTAGGGGGGCAGGGGGCCGCTCACCCCTCCACTTT	CASSLSRGAGGRSPLHF
TRBV5-4	TRBJ2-3	-	-	TGTGCCAGCAGCGCCGGGGGGCTGAGCACAGATACGCAGTATTTT	CASSAGGLSTDTQYF
TRBV5-1	TRBJ2-7	once	-	TGCGCCAGCAGTTACCAGGGTTTAGGGTCCGAGCAGTACTTC	CASSYQGLGSEQYF
TRBV4-3	TRBJ1-5	-	-	TGCGCCAGCAGCCCTGGGCCGGGGGCGAGCAATCAGCCCCAGCATTTT	CASSPGPGASNQPQHF
TRBV9	TRBJ2-3	-	-	TGTGCCAGCAGCACCCCAAGGGGGGGACACACAGATACGCAGTATTTT	CASSTPRGGHTDTQYF
TRBV3-1/TRBV3-2	TRBJ1-6	-	-	TGTGCCAGCAGCCAAGAACAGAACTATAATTCACCCCTCCACTTT	CASSQEQNYNSPLHF
TRBV12-3/TRBV12-4	TRBJ1-5	-	-	TGTGCCAGCAGTTTAGGGGGGTATCAGCCCCAGCATTTT	CASSLGGYQPQHF
TRBV25-1	TRBJ1-1	-	TRBD1	TGTGCCAGCAGTGCTCAGGGGGCGCGGACTGAAGCTTTCTTT	CASSAQGARTEAFF
TRBV29-1	TRBJ1-3	-	TRBD1	TGCAGCGTTCGTGGGACAGGGTCTGGAAACACCATATATTTT	CSVRGTGSGNTIYF
TRBV28	TRBJ1-6	-	-	TGTGCCAGCGTACCGAACAGGGCTGTTTCGACACCCCTCCACTTT	CASVPNRAVSTPLHF
TRBV27	TRBJ1-6	-	TRBD1	TGTGCCAGCAGTTTTGGGCAGGGGGCATCACCCCTCCACTTT	CASSFGQGASPLHF
TRBV7-2	TRBJ2-1	-	-	TGTGCCAGCAGCCCCAGGGCGAGCGGTCGGTATGAGCAGTTCTTC	CASSPRASGRYEQFF
TRBV5-4	TRBJ2-1	-	-	TGTGCCAGCAGCTTGGGACCGGACAACAATGAGCAGTTCTTC	CASSLGPDNNEQFF
TRBV7-9	TRBJ2-5	-	TRBD2	TGTGCCAGCAGCCCCGGGATCCCGGGACTAGCGGGGAAGACCCAGTACTTC	CASSPGIPGLAGKTQYF
TRBV11-1	TRBJ1-2	-	-	TGTGCCAGCAGCTTGGGTCGGGGTAACTATGGCTACACCTTC	CASSLGRGNYGYTF
TRBV24-1	TRBJ1-2	-	TRBD1	TGTGCCACCAGTGATGGGGGGACAGGGTATGGCTACACCTTC	CATSDGGTGYGYTF
TRBV7-8	TRBJ1-6	once	TRBD1	TGTGCCAGCAGTATTGGACAGGGTGGTTCACCCCTCCACTTT	CASSIGQGGSPLHF
TRBV6-5	TRBJ1-2	-	TRBD1	TGTGCCAGCAGCCCAGACAGGGCCTATGGCTACACCTTC	CASSPDRAYGYTF
TRBV18	TRBJ1-2	-	TRBD1	TGTGCCAGCTCACGGGGGACAGAAGATGGCTACACCTTC	CASSRGTEDGYTF
TRBV12-5	TRBJ2-3	-	-	TGTGCTAGTGGTACGGGGGTCCCCCCGGATACGCAGTATTTT	CASGTGVPPDTQYF
TRBV19	TRBJ2-1	-	TRBD1	TGTGCCAGCATCCCCACAGGGGCGAGAAATGAGCAGTTCTTC	CASIPTGARNEQFF
TRBV6-5	TRBJ2-5	-	-	TGTGCCAGCTGGGTGGGCGGGGAGCGGGAGACCCAGTACTTC	CASWVGGERETQYF